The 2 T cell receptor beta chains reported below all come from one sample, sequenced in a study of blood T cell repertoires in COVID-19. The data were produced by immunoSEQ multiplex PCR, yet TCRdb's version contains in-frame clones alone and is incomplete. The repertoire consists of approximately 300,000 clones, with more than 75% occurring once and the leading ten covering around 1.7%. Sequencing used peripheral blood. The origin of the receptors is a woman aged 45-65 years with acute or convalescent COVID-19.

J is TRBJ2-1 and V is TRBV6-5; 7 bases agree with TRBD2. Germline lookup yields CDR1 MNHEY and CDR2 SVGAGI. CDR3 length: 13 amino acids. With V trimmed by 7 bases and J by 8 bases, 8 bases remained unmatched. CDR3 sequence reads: CASNGLVNHEQFF. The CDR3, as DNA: TGTGCCAGCAACGGACTAGTTAATCATGAGCAGTTCTTC.

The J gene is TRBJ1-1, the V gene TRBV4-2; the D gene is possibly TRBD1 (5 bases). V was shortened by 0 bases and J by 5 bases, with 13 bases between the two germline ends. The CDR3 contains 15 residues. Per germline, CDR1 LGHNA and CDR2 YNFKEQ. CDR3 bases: TGTGCCAGCAGCCAAGATGCAGGGAAGAAGACTGAAGCTTTCTTT. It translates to CASSQDAGKKTEAFF.